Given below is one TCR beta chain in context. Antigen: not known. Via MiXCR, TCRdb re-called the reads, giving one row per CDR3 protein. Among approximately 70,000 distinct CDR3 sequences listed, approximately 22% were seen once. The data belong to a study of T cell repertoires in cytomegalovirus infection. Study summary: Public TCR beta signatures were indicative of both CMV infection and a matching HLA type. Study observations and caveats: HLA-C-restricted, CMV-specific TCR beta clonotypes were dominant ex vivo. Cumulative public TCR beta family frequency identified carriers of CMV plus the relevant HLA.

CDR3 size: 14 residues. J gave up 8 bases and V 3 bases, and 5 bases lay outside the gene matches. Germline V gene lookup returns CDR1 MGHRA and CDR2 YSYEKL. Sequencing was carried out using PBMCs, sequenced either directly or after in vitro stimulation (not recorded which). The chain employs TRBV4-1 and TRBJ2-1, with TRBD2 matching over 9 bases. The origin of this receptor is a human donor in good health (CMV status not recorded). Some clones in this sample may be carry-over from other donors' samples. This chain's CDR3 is CASSQAGGPYEQFF. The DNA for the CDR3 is TGCGCCAGCAGCCAGGCGGGAGGGCCCTATGAGCAGTTCTTC.